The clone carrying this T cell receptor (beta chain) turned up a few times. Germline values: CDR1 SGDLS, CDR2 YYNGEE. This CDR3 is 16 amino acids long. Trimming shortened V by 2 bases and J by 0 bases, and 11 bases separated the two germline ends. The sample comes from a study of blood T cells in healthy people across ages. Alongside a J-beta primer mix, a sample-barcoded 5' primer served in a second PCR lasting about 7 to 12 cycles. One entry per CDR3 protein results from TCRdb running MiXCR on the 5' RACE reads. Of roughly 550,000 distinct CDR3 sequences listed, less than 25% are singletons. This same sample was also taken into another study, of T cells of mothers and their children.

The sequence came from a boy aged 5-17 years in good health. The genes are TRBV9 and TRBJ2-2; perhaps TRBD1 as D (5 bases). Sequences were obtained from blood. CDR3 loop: CASSVAGYANTGELFF. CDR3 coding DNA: TGTGCCAGCAGCGTCGCAGGGTACGCGAACACCGGGGAGCTGTTTTTT. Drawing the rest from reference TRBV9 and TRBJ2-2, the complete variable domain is DSGVTQTPKHLITATGQRVTLRCSPRSGDLSVYWYQQSLDQGLQFLIQYYNGEERAKGNILERFSAQQFPDLHSELNLSSLELGDSALYFCASSVAGYANTGELFFGEGSRLTVL.